The 18 T cell receptor beta chains reported below all come from one sample, sequenced in a study of identical twins. TCRdb passed the 5' RACE reads through MiXCR, listing each CDR3 protein once. The sample holds roughly 190,000 distinct CDR3 sequences, more than 15% seen once. The same data also went into a second study, on T cells expressing NK-cell markers.

What was sequenced was CD8+ T cells sorted from blood. The receptors derive from a woman between 18 and 29 years old in good health.

This clonotype was counted a few times. The rearrangement joins TRBV7-9 to TRBJ2-2; no clear D gene. V dropped 1 base and J dropped 7 bases, with 10 bases sitting between them. The germline V gene has CDR1 SEHNR and CDR2 FQNEAQ (reference sequence). This CDR3 is 14 amino acids long. The CDR3 region has the DNA TGTGCCAGCAGCTTAGTGGCTGCAGACGGGGAGCTGTTTTTT. Translated: CASSLVAADGELFF.

This clonotype appeared once. The chain combines TRBV7-6 with TRBJ2-7; TRBD2 is a possible D gene (5 bases). The germline V and J ends were trimmed by 4 bases and 3 bases, with 19 bases remaining between them. CDR1 and CDR2 (germline): SGHVS, FNYEAQ. This CDR3 spans 16 amino acids. CDR3 in amino acids: CASSSREGTQSYEQYF. The DNA for the CDR3 is TGTGCCAGCAGCTCCCGGGAAGGCACCCAGAGCTACGAGCAGTACTTC.

Here the CDR3 reads CASSFGLRGQGAAGELFF. In DNA, the CDR3 is TGTGCCAGCAGTTTCGGCCTCCGCGGACAGGGGGCGGCCGGGGAGCTGTTTTTT. The rearrangement joins TRBV27 to TRBJ2-2, with TRBD1 matching over 11 bases. The CDR3 runs to 18 residues. Germline V CDR1 and CDR2: MNHEY, SMNVEV (reference sequence). The junction had 12 bases not matched to a gene; V was cut back by 3 bases and J by 6 bases.

The J gene is TRBJ1-6, the V gene TRBV7-9; the D is unclear. This CDR3 spans 12 amino acids. Germline V gives CDR1 SEHNR, CDR2 FQNEAQ (reference sequence). V was trimmed by 6 bases and J by 6 bases, leaving 6 bases between them. This CDR3 reads CASSWTNSPLHF. CDR3 in DNA: TGTGCCAGCAGTTGGACTAATTCACCCCTCCACTTT.

The chain employs TRBV5-1 and TRBJ2-7; no clear D. V was shortened by 4 bases and J by 2 bases, with 10 bases between the two germline ends. The germline gives CDR1 SGHRS, CDR2 YFSETQ. CDR3 length: 13 amino acids. The DNA of the CDR3 is TGCGCCAGCAGCCCCGGCCGTCCCTACGAGCAGTACTTC. Amino acid sequence: CASSPGRPYEQYF.

The table lists this clonotype with a few counts. The CDR3, as DNA: TGCGCCAGCAGCCAAGTTGGTAGTCGTCGCCCCTTCTACGAGCAGTACTTC. Translation gives CASSQVGSRRPFYEQYF. This chain connects TRBV4-3 to TRBJ2-7; no definite D call. The CDR3 is 17 residues long. V was trimmed by 1 base and J by 3 bases, leaving 19 bases between them. Per germline, CDR1 LGHNA and CDR2 YSLEER.

The DNA of the CDR3 is TGCAGTGCTAGAGTCGGGCAGTTTGACACAGATACGCAGTATTTT. This translates into CSARVGQFDTDTQYF. The chain links TRBV20-1 to TRBJ2-3; no definite D call. V shed 1 base and J shed 2 bases, with 13 bases lying between them. In germline, CDR1 is DFQATT, CDR2 SNEGSKA (reference sequence). This CDR3 contains 15 residues.

This clonotype was counted only a few times. The genes are TRBV5-4 and TRBJ2-3, with 10 bases fitting TRBD2. The germline gives CDR1 SGHNT, CDR2 YYREEE (reference sequence). The CDR3 totals 17 residues. The V gene end was trimmed by 0 bases and the J gene end by 11 bases; junction bases not matched to a gene: 15. The CDR3 loop is CASSLDPWLAGELVQYF. In nucleotides, the CDR3 is TGTGCCAGCAGCTTGGACCCGTGGCTAGCGGGAGAATTGGTGCAGTATTTT.

The genes are TRBV13 and TRBJ2-2; D perhaps matches TRBD2 (5 bases). The CDR3 consists of 13 residues. Deletions cut 8 bases from V and 4 bases from J, with 11 bases between. CDR1 is PRHDT, CDR2 FYEKMQ, per germline (reference sequence). The CDR3 is CASRGGSTGELFF. CDR3 nucleotides: TGTGCCAGCCGAGGCGGGTCCACCGGGGAGCTGTTTTTT.

The chain carries TRBV7-6 and TRBJ2-7, with 8 bases identical to TRBD1. CDR3 length: 15 residues. Germline lookup yields CDR1 SGHVS and CDR2 FNYEAQ. The V gene end was trimmed by 2 bases and the J gene end by 5 bases; junction bases not matched to a gene: 8. For the CDR3, the DNA is TGTGCCAGCAGCTTACTTCCCAGGGGGCTGGACGAGCAGTACTTC. Protein product: CASSLLPRGLDEQYF.

The chain is built from TRBV6-2 or TRBV6-3 and TRBJ2-7; D is unclear. The CDR3 runs to 16 residues. V lost 6 bases, J lost 0 bases, and 18 bases lay in between. In germline, CDR1 is MNHEY, CDR2 SVGEGT. In nucleotides, the CDR3 is TGTGCCAGCAGCAACCGACTGACCGAAGCCTCCTACGAGCAGTACTTC. Translating it yields CASSNRLTEASYEQYF.

The sample holds many counts of this clonotype. The CDR3 nucleotides read TGTGCCAGCAACCTAGGGGGGAGTAACACTGAAGCTTTCTTT. This translates into CASNLGGSNTEAFF. The chain couples TRBV12-3 or TRBV12-4 to TRBJ1-1; weak D call: TRBD1 (6 bases). With 7 bases removed from V and 2 bases from J, the gap between germline ends came to 14 bases. The CDR3 is made up of 14 amino acids.

This clonotype showed up just a few times. The gene calls are TRBV28 and TRBJ2-3; D is unresolved. The CDR3 runs to 12 residues. Trimming left V 10 bases short and J 4 bases short, with 12 bases between. The germline V gene encodes CDR1 MDHEN and CDR2 SYDVKM. The CDR3, as DNA: TGTGCCACCTCAATGGGTCCAGATACGCAGTATTTT. Translated, it gives CATSMGPDTQYF. Variable domain in full (rest from reference TRBV28 and TRBJ2-3): DVKVTQSSRYLVKRTGEKVFLECVQDMDHENMFWYRQDPGLGLRLIYFSYDVKMKEKGDIPEGYSVSREKKERFSLILESASTNQTSMYLCATSMGPDTQYFGPGTRLTVL.

This clonotype was seen only a few times. The V and J genes are TRBV18 and TRBJ2-7; the D gene is possibly TRBD2 (6 bases). Germline V lookup: CDR1 KGHSH, CDR2 LQKENI. The CDR3 loop spans 17 amino acids. Trimming left V 0 bases short and J 0 bases short, with 15 bases between. The DNA of the CDR3 is TGTGCCAGCTCACCACCCCGAGGCGGGGATTACTCCTACGAGCAGTACTTC. Protein product: CASSPPRGGDYSYEQYF.

CDR3 sequence reads: CASSLAGRSGTDTQYF. CDR3 DNA sequence: TGTGCCAGCAGTCTCGCGGGGCGTTCGGGCACAGATACGCAGTATTTT. The V gene is TRBV12-3 or TRBV12-4, the J gene TRBJ2-3; the D gene is possibly TRBD2 (6 bases). The CDR3 length is 16 residues. V lost 5 bases to trimming and J lost 1 base, with 16 bases between them.

This clonotype came up a few times. The V gene is TRBV6-5, the J gene TRBJ2-2, with D perhaps matching TRBD2 (5 bases). The germline V gene has CDR1 MNHEY and CDR2 SVGAGI. There are 16 residues in the CDR3. Trimming took 2 bases from V and 1 from J, leaving 11 bases between them. The chain's CDR3 is CASSYEGLLNTGELFF. The CDR3 DNA reads as TGTGCCAGCAGTTACGAGGGTTTATTGAACACCGGGGAGCTGTTTTTT.

The chain links TRBV14 to TRBJ2-1, with D tentatively TRBD2 (5 bases). Germline V gene lookup returns CDR1 SGHDN and CDR2 FVKESK. The CDR3 loop spans 17 amino acids. Trimming shortened V by 1 base and J by 8 bases, and 21 bases separated the two germline ends. This CDR3 is CASSQGYKGLGVHEQFF. The CDR3 DNA reads as TGTGCCAGCAGCCAAGGTTATAAAGGACTTGGGGTCCATGAGCAGTTCTTC. Supplemented by reference TRBV14 and TRBJ2-1, the full variable domain reads EAGVTQFPSHSVIEKGQTVTLRCDPISGHDNLYWYRRVMGKEIKFLLHFVKESKQDESGMPNNRFLAERTGGTYSTLKVQPAELEDSGVYFCASSQGYKGLGVHEQFFGPGTRLTVL.

The chain has TRBV7-9 and TRBJ1-1; TRBD1 matches 9 bases. V was pared by 5 bases and J by 5 bases, with 9 bases of the junction left unmatched. Germline V CDR1 and CDR2: SEHNR, FQNEAQ (reference sequence). The CDR3 sequence is 15 residues long. Here the CDR3 DNA reads TGTGCCAGCAGCCCTTCGACAGGGGGAGAGACTGAAGCTTTCTTT. Its translation: CASSPSTGGETEAFF.